This entry features one TCR beta chain sequence. CD45RO-negative cells were positively selected for CCR7, leaving out terminally differentiated effector memory CD45RA+ cells. These data are taken from a study of shared clonotypes between healthy human individuals. The CDR3 consists of 14 residues. Germline V gene sequence: CDR1 MNHNS, CDR2 SASEGT. Trimming cost V 3 bases and J 3 bases, with 12 bases left between them. Profiling relied on immunoSEQ multiplex PCR, and the TCRdb table lists in-frame clones only, not all of them. The sample yields 2 million or so clones, approximately 94% seen once. The chain couples TRBV6-1 to TRBJ2-7; possibly TRBD1 for D (6 bases). The receptor's source is a man between 18 and 29 years old in good health. Sequenced material: naive CD8+ T cells sorted from blood. The CDR3 loop is CASSEVRDNYEQYF. The DNA for the CDR3 is TGTGCCAGCAGTGAGGTCCGGGACAACTACGAGCAGTACTTC.